What follows is one T cell receptor (beta chain) and its context. Its cognate antigen is unknown. Using immunoSEQ multiplex PCR, the repertoire was profiled, and TCRdb retains in-frame clones only, with some absent. The sample yields approximately 58,000 clones, more than 85% seen once. The record originates from a study of cytomegalovirus exposure and HLA in healthy donors. Points from the study as a whole: There were some 150 TCR beta chains listed as cytomegalovirus-associated.

Per the germline V gene, CDR1 is SGHTA and CDR2 is FQGNSA. The length of the CDR3 is 13 residues. V shed 5 bases and J shed 6 bases, with 13 bases lying between them. The TCR originated in a woman younger than 45 in good health and CMV-seronegative. This chain connects TRBV7-2 to TRBJ1-2; unclear D gene. The specimen was PBMCs. Here the CDR3 DNA reads TGTGCCAGCAGCCCTCCAGGTCGAAATGGCTACACCTTC. Its protein product is CASSPPGRNGYTF.